The 3 T cell receptor beta chains given below trace back to one sample, sequenced in a study of shared clonotypes between healthy human individuals. Assay: immunoSEQ multiplex PCR; the TCRdb copy retains only in-frame clones and omits some. Counted here are about a million clones, roughly 80% occurring once; the ten biggest clones make up about 0.89%. What was sequenced was memory CD4+ T cells from PBMCs. Subset in this sample: CD45RA-negative fraction. The receptors here all came from a man between 18 and 35 years old in good health. Some clones in this sample may be carry-over from other donors' samples.

This clone was counted a single time. Other DNA sequences in this sample translate to the same CDR3. The chain employs TRBV7-3 and TRBJ2-5; D is undetermined. Per the germline V gene, CDR1 is SGHTA and CDR2 is FQGTGA. The V gene lost 2 bases and the J gene lost 5 bases, with 9 bases spanning the gap. CDR3 length: 13 residues. CDR3 in amino acids: CASSLGVGETQYF. CDR3 bases: TGTGCCAGCAGCTTAGGGGTGGGTGAGACCCAGTACTTC.

The rearrangement links TRBV4-1 to TRBJ2-3, with a weak D call TRBD1 (8 bases). Trimming took 8 bases from V and 3 from J, leaving 21 bases between them. The germline CDR1 and CDR2 sequences are MGHRA and YSYEKL. The CDR3 runs to 16 residues. As DNA, the CDR3 is TGCGCCAGCTTACCGACAGGGGCTAGCGGTACAGATACGCAGTATTTT. As protein: CASLPTGASGTDTQYF.

V gene TRBV19 combines with J gene TRBJ2-5, with 8 positions matching TRBD1. V dropped 6 bases and J dropped 5; count of bases not matched to a gene: 5. The CDR3 length is 13 residues. Germline V gene lookup returns CDR1 LNHDA and CDR2 SQIVND (reference sequence). CDR3 loop: CASRRTGTETQYF. For the CDR3, the DNA is TGTGCCAGTAGAAGGACAGGGACTGAGACCCAGTACTTC.